Only a few counts were recorded for the clone carrying this T cell receptor beta chain. Its antigen remains unidentified. The sample is drawn from a study of regulatory T cells in long-lasting Graves disease. Study findings and constraints: Examination was confined to peripheral blood, excluding thyroid tissue. Shared public clonotypes totalled roughly 2,500 in persistent patients, compared with around 880 in new patients. Having few samples may have compromised the accuracy.

Time point described: persistent/refractory GD, antithyroid drugs over 5 years with positive TRAb. TCR sequences were obtained from RNA taken from PBMCs. Blood from the periphery, nine milliliters in all, was drawn into EDTA tubes. Germline assignment: CDR1 SQVTM and CDR2 ANQGSEA. This CDR3 is 13 amino acids long. The ends were cut back, 5 bases at V and 0 bases at J, with 11 bases in the middle. Through Arm-PCR of CDR3 regions and iRepertoire HTBI primers, TCR beta libraries were built. TCRdb independently ran MiXCR on the multiplex PCR reads; one entry per CDR3 protein. The repertoire holds about 430,000 distinct CDR3 sequences, under 25% seen once, with over 11% in the top ten.

The V and J genes are TRBV29-1 and TRBJ2-7; D is ambiguous. The sequencing used peripheral blood mononuclear cells (PBMCs), collected when the disease was refractory, from a patient treated with antithyroid drugs. This clonotype was sampled from a female donor with Graves disease. The CDR3 coding sequence is TGCAGCGTTTCTAGTACCAGCTCCTACGAGCAGTACTTC. Its protein product is CSVSSTSSYEQYF.